These 24 T cell receptor beta chains share one sample of origin, sequenced in a study of CD8+CD57+ T cells in acquired aplastic anemia. Using genomic DNA as the template, TCR beta VDJ and CDR3 profiling was carried out. Via MiXCR, TCRdb re-called the reads, giving one row per CDR3 protein. Here the sample spans around 200,000 distinct CDR3 sequences, 45% to 60% being singletons. Previously, flow cytometry had revealed CD8+CD57+ cell expansion in the patients chosen for sequencing. The sequenced sample was sorted CD4+, CD8+, or CD8+CD57+ T cells (not recorded which) from PBMCs. These receptors all come from a human donor with aplastic anemia.

Note on this clonotype: A read error may account for a junction end that differs from germline. The chain combines TRBV9 with TRBJ2-2, with D possibly TRBD2 on 5 matching bases. This CDR3 is built from 12 residues. Germline CDR1 and CDR2: SGDLS and YYNGEE. The CDR3 spells CASSGYAGEPFF. The CDR3 DNA follows: TGTGCCAGCAGCGGATACGCCGGGGAGCCGTTTTTT.

This clonotype was found many times. The rearrangement links TRBV5-5 to TRBJ1-6; maybe TRBD1 (5 bases). Germline assignment: CDR1 SGHKS and CDR2 YYEKEE (reference sequence). The CDR3 extends over 15 amino acids. The V end was cut by 3 bases, the J end by 6 bases, with 13 bases between. DNA of the CDR3: TGTGCCAGCAGCTGGGAGACACAGGTTAATTCACCCCTCCACTTT. Translating gives CASSWETQVNSPLHF. The full variable domain, with the rest looked up from reference TRBV5-5 and TRBJ1-6, is DAGVTQSPTHLIKTRGQQVTLRCSPISGHKSVSWYQQVLGQGPQFIFQYYEKEERGRGNFPDRFSARQFPNYSSELNVNALLLGDSALYLCASSWETQVNSPLHFGNGTRLTVT.

In DNA, the CDR3 is TGCAGTGCTAGAGAGAACAGGGGATGGAACACTGAAGCTTTCTTT. It yields the protein CSARENRGWNTEAFF. V gene TRBV20-1 combines with J gene TRBJ1-1; 7 bases map to TRBD1. The CDR3 has 15 amino acids. The V segment lost 0 bases and the J segment 1 base; nucleotides outside the gene matches: 5. Germline-derived CDR1 and CDR2 are DFQATT and SNEGSKA (reference sequence).

This clonotype has just a few counts. This clone may be a read error of a much larger clone one base away. The chain recombines TRBV20-1 with TRBJ1-1, with D unclear. The germline CDR1 and CDR2 sequences are DFQATT and SNEGSKA (reference sequence). The CDR3 runs to 14 residues. The V and J ends lost 6 bases and 4 bases respectively, with 18 bases between them. CDR3 bases: TGCAGTGCCAGAACCCAGGTGAGAGGCACTGAAGCTTTCTTT. It encodes CSARTQVRGTEAFF.

V is TRBV5-1 and J is TRBJ2-7; TRBD2 matches at 11 bases. The CDR3 contains 15 residues. CDR1 SGHRS and CDR2 YFSETQ come from the germline V gene. Trimming cost V 0 bases and J 4 bases; bases outside gene matches: 3. CDR3 DNA sequence: TGCGCCAGCAGCTTGGAGGCTAGCGGGGGGTACGAGCAGTACTTC. This codes for CASSLEASGGYEQYF.

Comment on this clonotype: A clone one base away is much larger, so this may be a read error. V gene TRBV5-1 combines with J gene TRBJ2-2; D is possibly TRBD2 (5 bases). Deletions cut 7 bases from V and 3 bases from J, with 16 bases between. Germline V CDR1 and CDR2: SGHRS, YFSETQ. This CDR3 is built from 15 residues. In DNA, the CDR3 is TGCGCCAGCGGCCATGAATGGGGAGACACCGGGGAGCTGTTTTTT. Translating gives CASGHEWGDTGELFF.

Concerning this clonotype itself: Given a much more abundant clone one base away, this may be a read error. The chain employs TRBV5-1 and TRBJ2-7; 7 bases agree with TRBD2. Per germline, CDR1 SGHRS and CDR2 YFSETQ. The CDR3 extends over 18 amino acids. With 4 bases clipped from V and 2 bases from J, the junction kept 18 bases outside the gene matches. The CDR3 nucleotides are TGCGCCAGCAGCCAGGGACCAGCGGGGTCACGCGATCCCTACGAGCAGTACTTC. Its translation is CASSQGPAGSRDPYEQYF.

V gene TRBV2 combines with J gene TRBJ2-5, with D tentatively TRBD1 or TRBD2 (5 bases each). The CDR3 contains 13 residues. V lost 6 bases to trimming and J lost 5 bases, with 13 bases between them. Germline CDR1 SNHLY, CDR2 FYNNEI. The CDR3 DNA follows: TGTGCCAGCAGGGGGACGGCTGGGGAGACCCAGTACTTC. Amino acid sequence: CASRGTAGETQYF.

This chain joins TRBV20-1 and TRBJ1-5; D is possibly TRBD1 (6 bases). The germline V gene has CDR1 DFQATT and CDR2 SNEGSKA (reference sequence). V was trimmed by 7 bases and J by 3 bases, leaving 13 bases between them. The CDR3 totals 13 residues. The chain's CDR3 is CSVIRGSNQPQHF. The CDR3 bases are TGCAGTGTCATAAGGGGGTCCAATCAGCCCCAGCATTTT.

This clonotype occurred a few times. The chain couples TRBV12-3 or TRBV12-4 to TRBJ1-4, with 8 bases that match TRBD1. The CDR3 has 15 amino acids. V lost 6 bases, J lost 4 bases, and 7 bases stayed unmatched. The CDR3 bases are TGTGCCAGCAGACCCACAGGGGGTGGTAATGAAAAACTGTTTTTT. Its protein product is CASRPTGGGNEKLFF.

The chain uses TRBV24-1 and TRBJ2-2; D is possibly TRBD1 (5 bases). CDR1 and CDR2 (germline): KGHDR, SFDVKD. The V and J ends lost 0 bases and 5 bases respectively, with 12 bases between them. CDR3 length: 16 residues. CDR3 coding DNA: TGTGCCACCAGTGATTTGGAAGGGCAGGGTACCGGGGAGCTGTTTTTT. It yields the protein CATSDLEGQGTGELFF.

To note about this clonotype: With a much larger clone just one base away, this may be a read error. The rearrangement uses TRBV6-2 or TRBV6-3 and TRBJ2-7, with 8 bases lining up with TRBD1. The length of the CDR3 is 13 residues. Germline V lookup: CDR1 MNHEY, CDR2 SVGEGT. DNA for the CDR3: TGTGCCAGCAGTTCACGACAGGGGTATGAGCAGTGCTTC. Translation: CASSSRQGYEQCF.

This clonotype was observed a single time. The chain links TRBV7-9 to TRBJ2-7; the D is unclear. The end of the DNA fits TRBJ2-1 better, so the J call may be wrong. The germline CDR1 and CDR2 sequences are SEHNR and FQNEAQ (reference sequence). CDR3 size: 14 residues. The CDR3 reads CASSLSRAYNEQFF. CDR3 DNA: TGTGCCAGCAGCTTGAGTAGGGCCTACAATGAGCAGTTCTTC.

The chain is built from TRBV20-1 and TRBJ2-7, with TRBD1 identical over 9 bases. The junction had 6 bases not matched to a gene; V was cut back by 3 bases and J by 3 bases. CDR3 length: 14 amino acids. Per the germline V gene, CDR1 is DFQATT and CDR2 is SNEGSKA (reference sequence). The CDR3, as DNA: TGCAGTGCTAGGGTACCGGGACAGGGCTACGAGCAGTACTTC. The encoded protein is CSARVPGQGYEQYF.

There are many counts of this clonotype. V is TRBV12-3 or TRBV12-4 and J is TRBJ2-1; 8 nucleotides align to TRBD2. The J segment lost 0 bases and the V segment lost 7 bases, leaving 17 bases of the junction unmatched. The CDR3 totals 19 residues. The DNA for the CDR3 is TGTGCCAGCACCCCTCTACCCACGGGGGGGCCATACTCCTACAATGAGCAGTTCTTC. This sequence encodes CASTPLPTGGPYSYNEQFF.

The chain is built from TRBV9 and TRBJ1-2; D remains ambiguous. V shed 0 bases and J shed 3 bases, with 6 bases lying between them. Germline V gene sequence: CDR1 SGDLS, CDR2 YYNGEE. The CDR3 contains 13 residues. CDR3 nucleotides: TGTGCCAGCAGCGTAGGGGCTGACTATGGCTACACCTTC. It translates to CASSVGADYGYTF.

The rearrangement links TRBV15 to TRBJ1-1, with D perhaps TRBD1 (6 bases). Trimming took 0 bases from V and 2 from J, leaving 10 bases between them. The CDR3 runs 15 residues. Germline V gene sequence: CDR1 LNHNV, CDR2 YYDKDF (reference sequence). CDR3 amino acids: CATSREGARNTEAFF. The CDR3 nucleotides read TGTGCCACCAGCAGAGAGGGGGCCCGAAACACTGAAGCTTTCTTT.

The V call is TRBV9, the J call TRBJ2-7, with 7 bases identical to TRBD2. Unmatched junction bases numbered 6, after V lost 4 bases and J lost 2 bases. The CDR3 is 14 residues long. The germline V gene has CDR1 SGDLS and CDR2 YYNGEE. The CDR3 DNA follows: TGTGCCAGCAGCACTAGCGAATTTGCCTACGAGCAGTACTTC. Translating it yields CASSTSEFAYEQYF.

Comment on this clonotype: This sequence may be a read error, since a much larger clone differs from it by one base. The chain couples TRBV9 to TRBJ2-2; TRBD2 matches at 9 bases. Germline V CDR1 and CDR2: SGDLS, YYNGEE. The CDR3 extends over 15 amino acids. CDR3 in DNA: TGTGCCAGCAGCGTGAGCGGGGGGTTCACCGGGGAGCTGCTTTTT. It is translated as CASSVSGGFTGELLF. Full variable domain (remainder filled in from reference TRBV9 and TRBJ2-2): DSGVTQTPKHLITATGQRVTLRCSPRSGDLSVYWYQQSLDQGLQFLIQYYNGEERAKGNILERFSAQQFPDLHSELNLSSLELGDSALYFCASSVSGGFTGELLFGEGSRLTVL.

At least ten counts were recorded for this clonotype. V gene TRBV10-3 combines with J gene TRBJ1-6; TRBD1 matches at 9 bases. Germline lookup yields CDR1 ENHRY and CDR2 SYGVKD. This CDR3 spans 17 amino acids. Trimming at V came to 4 bases and at J to 0 bases, leaving 4 bases not matched to a gene. The DNA for the CDR3 is TGTGCCATCAGTGGGACAGGGGAAAGCTCCTATAATTCACCCCTCCACTTT. Translating it yields CAISGTGESSYNSPLHF.

The CDR3 loop reads CASSLAGTSQETQYF. The CDR3 DNA sequence: TGTGCCAGCAGCTTAGCGGGCACTAGTCAAGAGACCCAGTACTTC. J is TRBJ2-5 and V is TRBV7-2, with TRBD2 as a possible D gene (5 bases). The CDR3 sequence is 15 residues long. The germline gives CDR1 SGHTA, CDR2 FQGNSA. Trimming left V 0 bases short and J 2 bases short, with 10 bases between. Based on the CDR3 plus reference TRBV7-2 and TRBJ2-5, the full variable domain is GAGVSQSPSNKVTEKGKDVELRCDPISGHTALYWYRQSLGQGLEFLIYFQGNSAPDKSGLPSDRFSAERTGGSVSTLTIQRTQQEDSAVYLCASSLAGTSQETQYFGPGTRLLVL.

The chain combines TRBV29-1 with TRBJ2-7, with D possibly TRBD1 on 5 matching bases. The CDR3 length is 13 residues. CDR1 and CDR2 (germline): SQVTM, ANQGSEA. V lost 4 bases and J lost 5, with 15 bases in between. Written as DNA, the CDR3 is TGCAGCGTTGCCTGGGCAGGGAACCACGAGCAGTACTTC. It translates to CSVAWAGNHEQYF.

This clonotype was observed a few times. The chain combines TRBV7-9 with TRBJ2-7; weak D call: TRBD1 (6 bases). The CDR3 length is 13 residues. Per the germline V gene, CDR1 is SEHNR and CDR2 is FQNEAQ (reference sequence). V lost 5 bases and J lost 3, with 11 bases in between. The DNA of the CDR3 is TGTGCCAGCAGCGCAGGGGTCGACTACGAGCAGTACTTC. It yields the protein CASSAGVDYEQYF.

The chain combines TRBV18 with TRBJ1-1; D unresolved. This CDR3 has 17 amino acids. The germline V gene encodes CDR1 KGHSH and CDR2 LQKENI. Trimming pared 1 base from V and 0 bases from J, leaving 15 bases between. The DNA of the CDR3 is TGTGCCAGCTCACCACAAGGAAACAGATTCATGAACACTGAAGCTTTCTTT. Encoded protein: CASSPQGNRFMNTEAFF.